A selection of T cell receptor beta chains follows, all from one sample in a study of blood T cell repertoires in COVID-19. Clones were sequenced by immunoSEQ multiplex PCR, and TCRdb holds only the in-frame ones, with some missing. The sample holds hundreds of thousands of clones, 85% to 90% seen once. Material: PBMCs or T cells enriched from blood (not recorded which). Receptor source: a woman aged 18-29 years who had recovered from COVID-19. Each CDR3 is given with its conserved first and last residue. Each record gives: clone size, V gene, D gene, J gene, CDR3 protein, CDR3 DNA. The D gene is left open where the match is weak. Rows may omit the clone size; those that give it use once, few, many or a size class.

size: once; V: TRBV6-5; D: .; J: TRBJ1-2; CDR3: CASSPGRGYTF; DNA: TGTGCCAGCAGTCCCGGTCGGGGCTACACCTTC
size: .; V: TRBV14; D: .; J: TRBJ2-3; CDR3: CASSHSPDTQYF; DNA: TGTGCCAGCAGCCACAGTCCAGATACGCAGTATTTT
size: .; V: TRBV27; D: TRBD1; J: TRBJ1-2; CDR3: CASRRGQTNYGYTF; DNA: TGTGCCAGCAGGAGGGGACAGACTAACTATGGCTACACCTTC
size: .; V: TRBV3-1/TRBV3-2; D: .; J: TRBJ2-1; CDR3: CASSQGRTGYNEQFF; DNA: TGTGCCAGCAGCCAAGGTCGGACTGGCTACAATGAGCAGTTCTTC
size: .; V: TRBV21-1; D: .; J: TRBJ1-2; CDR3: CASSKRFPYGYTF; DNA: TGTGCCAGCAGCAAACGGTTTCCCTATGGCTACACCTTC
size: .; V: TRBV4-2; D: TRBD2; J: TRBJ2-4; CDR3: CASSPSLAGRGNIQYF; DNA: TGTGCCAGCAGCCCTTCACTAGCGGGGAGGGGAAACATTCAGTACTTC
size: .; V: TRBV4-1; D: .; J: TRBJ1-5; CDR3: CASSPPAGNQPQHF; DNA: TGCGCCAGCAGCCCTCCAGCAGGGAATCAGCCCCAGCATTTT
size: many; V: TRBV6-4; D: TRBD1; J: TRBJ1-6; CDR3: CASSNDRAGSPLHF; DNA: TGTGCCAGCAGCAATGACAGGGCGGGTTCACCCCTCCACTTT
size: .; V: TRBV2; D: TRBD1; J: TRBJ1-2; CDR3: CASSYGQGIGYTF; DNA: TGTGCCAGCAGCTACGGACAGGGGATTGGCTACACCTTC
size: .; V: TRBV20-1; D: TRBD1; J: TRBJ1-4; CDR3: CSAGAGTGGLFF; DNA: TGCAGTGCTGGTGCCGGGACAGGGGGACTGTTTTTT
size: .; V: TRBV4-1; D: TRBD2; J: TRBJ2-5; CDR3: CASSLKSSGGVETQYF; DNA: TGCGCCAGCAGCCTGAAATCTAGCGGGGGGGTGGAGACCCAGTACTTC
size: once; V: TRBV6-5; D: TRBD1; J: TRBJ1-6; CDR3: CASSSRQGRNSPLHF; DNA: TGTGCCAGCAGTAGCCGACAGGGGAGGAATTCACCCCTCCACTTT
size: .; V: TRBV6-5; D: TRBD1; J: TRBJ2-7; CDR3: CASTEGQGISYEQYF; DNA: TGTGCCAGCACGGAGGGACAGGGGATTTCCTACGAGCAGTACTTC
size: once; V: TRBV24-1; D: TRBD1; J: TRBJ1-2; CDR3: CATSDLGQETSNYGYTF; DNA: TGTGCCACCAGTGATCTGGGACAGGAGACATCTAACTATGGCTACACCTTC
size: .; V: TRBV19; D: TRBD1; J: TRBJ1-4; CDR3: CASKHWTGGFETNEKLFF; DNA: TGTGCCAGTAAGCACTGGACAGGGGGTTTTGAAACTAATGAAAAACTGTTTTTT
size: .; V: TRBV28; D: .; J: TRBJ1-2; CDR3: CASGWVAGNYGYTF; DNA: TGTGCCAGCGGCTGGGTGGCAGGGAACTATGGCTACACCTTC
size: .; V: TRBV14; D: TRBD1; J: TRBJ2-3; CDR3: CASSHWTGGPDTQYF; DNA: TGTGCCAGCAGCCATTGGACAGGGGGCCCAGATACGCAGTATTTT
size: .; V: TRBV6-2/TRBV6-3; D: TRBD1; J: TRBJ2-3; CDR3: CASSWTGTATDTQYF; DNA: TGTGCCAGCAGTTGGACCGGGACAGCCACAGATACGCAGTATTTT
size: .; V: TRBV9; D: .; J: TRBJ1-1; CDR3: CASSVEGGTEAFF; DNA: TGTGCCAGCAGCGTAGAAGGGGGCACTGAAGCTTTCTTT
size: .; V: TRBV2; D: TRBD2; J: TRBJ2-7; CDR3: CASSPPSGGSEQYF; DNA: TGTGCCAGCAGTCCGCCTAGCGGGGGCTCCGAGCAGTACTTC
size: .; V: TRBV29-1; D: TRBD1; J: TRBJ2-2; CDR3: CSVQGVRAGELFF; DNA: TGCAGCGTTCAGGGGGTTAGAGCCGGGGAGCTGTTTTTT
size: .; V: TRBV11-2; D: .; J: TRBJ2-1; CDR3: CASSLDRSSYNEQFF; DNA: TGTGCCAGCAGCTTGGATAGGAGCTCCTACAATGAGCAGTTCTTC
size: .; V: TRBV5-1; D: TRBD1; J: TRBJ1-2; CDR3: CASSPGTGTGYTF; DNA: TGCGCCAGCAGCCCGGGGACAGGGACTGGCTACACCTTC
size: .; V: TRBV19; D: .; J: TRBJ1-5; CDR3: CASSIGEGGAINQPQHF; DNA: TGTGCCAGTAGTATCGGGGAAGGGGGGGCCATCAATCAGCCCCAGCATTTT
size: once; V: TRBV5-5; D: .; J: TRBJ2-7; CDR3: CASSLVPAYEQYF; DNA: TGTGCCAGCAGCTTGGTGCCAGCCTACGAGCAGTACTTC
size: .; V: TRBV7-2; D: TRBD1; J: TRBJ1-2; CDR3: CASSLKGARGVYGYTF; DNA: TGTGCCAGCAGCTTAAAAGGGGCCAGGGGGGTCTATGGCTACACCTTC
size: .; V: TRBV6-5; D: .; J: TRBJ1-2; CDR3: CASSSLSYGYTF; DNA: TGTGCCAGCAGTAGCCTGTCCTATGGCTACACCTTC
size: .; V: TRBV12-3/TRBV12-4; D: TRBD1; J: TRBJ2-1; CDR3: CASHPAGGYEQFF; DNA: TGTGCCAGCCATCCCGCAGGGGGCTATGAGCAGTTCTTC
size: .; V: TRBV9; D: TRBD1; J: TRBJ1-1; CDR3: CASSALWTGNTEAFF; DNA: TGTGCCAGCAGCGCCCTATGGACAGGGAACACTGAAGCTTTCTTT
size: .; V: TRBV3-1/TRBV3-2; D: TRBD2; J: TRBJ2-1; CDR3: CASSPGTSGVRSYNEQFF; DNA: TGTGCCAGCAGCCCTGGGACTAGCGGGGTTCGCTCCTACAATGAGCAGTTCTTC
size: .; V: TRBV9; D: TRBD1; J: TRBJ1-3; CDR3: CASSVDRAASGNTIYF; DNA: TGTGCCAGCAGCGTCGACAGGGCCGCCTCTGGAAACACCATATATTTT
size: .; V: TRBV18; D: TRBD1; J: TRBJ1-2; CDR3: CASSPTTGESGYTF; DNA: TGTGCCAGCTCACCGACTACAGGGGAGAGTGGCTACACCTTC
size: .; V: TRBV15; D: .; J: TRBJ1-2; CDR3: CATSRVEGNYGYTF; DNA: TGTGCCACCAGCAGAGTCGAGGGTAACTATGGCTACACCTTC
size: .; V: TRBV7-2; D: .; J: TRBJ1-2; CDR3: CASSLGPNYGYTF; DNA: TGTGCCAGCAGCTTAGGGCCTAACTATGGCTACACCTTC
size: .; V: TRBV12-3/TRBV12-4; D: TRBD2; J: TRBJ2-2; CDR3: CASRLATGELFF; DNA: TGTGCCAGCAGACTAGCGACCGGGGAGCTGTTTTTT